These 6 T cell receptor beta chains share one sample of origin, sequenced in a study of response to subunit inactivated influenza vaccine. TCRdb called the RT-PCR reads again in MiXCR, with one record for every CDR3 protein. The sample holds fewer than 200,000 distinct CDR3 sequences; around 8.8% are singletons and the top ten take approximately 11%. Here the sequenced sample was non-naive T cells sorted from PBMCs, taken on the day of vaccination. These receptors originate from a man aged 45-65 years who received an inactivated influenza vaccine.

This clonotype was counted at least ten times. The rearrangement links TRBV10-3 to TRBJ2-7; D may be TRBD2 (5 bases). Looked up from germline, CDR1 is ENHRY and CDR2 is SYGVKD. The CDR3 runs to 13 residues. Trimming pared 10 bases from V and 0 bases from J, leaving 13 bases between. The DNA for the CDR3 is TGTGCCACGTTGAGCGGCCTCTCCTACGAGCAGTACTTC. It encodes CATLSGLSYEQYF.

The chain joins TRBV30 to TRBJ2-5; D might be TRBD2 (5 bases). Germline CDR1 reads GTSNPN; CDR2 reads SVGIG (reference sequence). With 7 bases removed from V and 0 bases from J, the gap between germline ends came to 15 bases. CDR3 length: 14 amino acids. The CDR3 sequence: CASSRGNNQETQYF. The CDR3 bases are TGTGCCTCCTCCCGGGGAAACAACCAAGAGACCCAGTACTTC. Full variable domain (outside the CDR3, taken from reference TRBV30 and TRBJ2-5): SQTIHQWPATLVQPVGSPLSLECTVEGTSNPNLYWYRQAAGRGLQLLFYSVGIGQISSEVPQNLSASRPQDRQFILSSKKLLLSDSGFYLCASSRGNNQETQYFGPGTRLLVL.

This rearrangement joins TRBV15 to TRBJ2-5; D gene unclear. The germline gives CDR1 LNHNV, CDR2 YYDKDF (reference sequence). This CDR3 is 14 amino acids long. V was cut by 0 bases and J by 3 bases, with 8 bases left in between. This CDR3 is CATSRDGTEETQYF. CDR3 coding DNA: TGTGCCACCAGCAGAGATGGAACAGAAGAGACCCAGTACTTC. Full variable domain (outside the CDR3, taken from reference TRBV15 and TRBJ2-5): DAMVIQNPRYQVTQFGKPVTLSCSQTLNHNVMYWYQQKSSQAPKLLFHYYDKDFNNEADTPDNFQSRRPNTSFCFLDIRSPGLGDTAMYLCATSRDGTEETQYFGPGTRLLVL.

The CDR3 sequence: CSAREYLAGKNNEQFF. CDR3 coding DNA: TGCAGTGCTAGAGAGTATCTAGCGGGTAAAAACAATGAGCAGTTCTTC. The chain links TRBV20-1 to TRBJ2-1, with 8 positions matching TRBD2. CDR3 length equals 16 residues. CDR1 DFQATT and CDR2 SNEGSKA come from the germline V gene (reference sequence). With 0 bases clipped from V and 5 bases from J, the junction kept 9 bases outside the gene matches.

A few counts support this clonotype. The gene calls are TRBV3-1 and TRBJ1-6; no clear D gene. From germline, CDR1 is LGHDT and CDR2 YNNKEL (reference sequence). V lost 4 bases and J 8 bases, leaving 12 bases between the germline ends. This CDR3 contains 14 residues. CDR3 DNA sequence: TGTGCCAGCAGCCGGCTGGGATCAGATTCACCCCTCCACTTT. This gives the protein CASSRLGSDSPLHF.

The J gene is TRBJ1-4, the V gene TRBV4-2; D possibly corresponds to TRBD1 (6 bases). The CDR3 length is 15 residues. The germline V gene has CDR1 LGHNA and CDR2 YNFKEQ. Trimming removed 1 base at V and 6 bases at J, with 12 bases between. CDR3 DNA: TGTGCCAGCAGCCAAGCCGGGGGGCAGGATGAAAAACTGTTTTTT. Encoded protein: CASSQAGGQDEKLFF.